This entry lists 30 T cell receptor beta chains sequenced from one sample in a study of T cell repertoires in cytomegalovirus infection. TCRdb passed the reads through MiXCR, listing each CDR3 protein once. The table records around 310,000 distinct CDR3 sequences, roughly 16% of them present only once. The sequenced sample consisted of PBMCs. Every receptor here comes from a human donor in good health (CMV status not recorded). Some clones in this sample may be carry-over from other donors' samples.

This clonotype was seen a few times. J is TRBJ2-1 and V is TRBV28, with 7 bases identical to TRBD2. Germline CDR1 reads MDHEN; CDR2 reads SYDVKM. The CDR3 sequence is 15 residues long. V was clipped by 7 bases and J by 6 bases; unmatched bases: 12. The CDR3 DNA reads as TGTGCCAGCACTACCCCCCGGGAGGCCATCAATGAGCAGTTCTTC. It yields the protein CASTTPREAINEQFF.

The chain combines TRBV5-1 with TRBJ2-5; D gene ambiguous. The V and J ends lost 1 base and 1 base respectively, with 5 bases between them. Germline lookup yields CDR1 SGHRS and CDR2 YFSETQ. The CDR3 length is 13 residues. The chain's CDR3 is CASSLIRQETQYF. In DNA form, the CDR3 reads TGCGCCAGCAGCTTGATACGCCAAGAGACCCAGTACTTC.

This clonotype was recorded only once. In DNA form, the CDR3 reads TGTGCCAGCAGTGAGTGGGGGAACACTGAAGCTTTCTTT. This gives the protein CASSEWGNTEAFF. The V gene is TRBV6-1, the J gene TRBJ1-1; no reliable D call. Trimming removed 3 bases at V and 1 base at J, with 6 bases between. CDR1 is MNHNS, CDR2 SASEGT, per germline. This CDR3 region has 13 residues.

V gene TRBV6-6 combines with J gene TRBJ1-6, with 10 positions matching TRBD1. This CDR3 spans 17 amino acids. J was trimmed by 7 bases and V by 3 bases; bases with no gene match: 9. The V gene's germline CDR1 is MNHNY and CDR2 SVGAGI (reference sequence). CDR3: CASSYPPDRGLNSPLHF. The CDR3 region has the DNA TGTGCCAGCAGTTATCCACCCGACAGGGGGCTGAATTCACCCCTCCACTTT.

The CDR3 loop reads CASSPGQANTDTQYF. The CDR3 DNA sequence: TGTGCCAGCTCACCGGGACAGGCGAACACAGATACGCAGTATTTT. The J gene is TRBJ2-3, the V gene TRBV18; TRBD1 agrees at 8 bases. J lost 2 bases, V lost 3 bases, and 4 bases had no gene match. The germline gives CDR1 KGHSH, CDR2 LQKENI. This CDR3 comprises 15 residues.

This clonotype occurred a few times. J is TRBJ2-3 and V is TRBV6-1; either TRBD1 or TRBD2 may fit D (6 bases each). There are 16 residues in the CDR3. Germline V gene sequence: CDR1 MNHNS, CDR2 SASEGT. V lost 0 bases and J lost 5, with 15 bases in between. CDR3 loop: CASSEALRGGIDTQYF. Written as DNA, the CDR3 is TGTGCCAGCAGTGAAGCGCTTAGAGGGGGGATAGATACGCAGTATTTT.

This rearrangement joins TRBV24-1 to TRBJ1-5, with 9 bases matching TRBD1. The V gene's germline CDR1 is KGHDR and CDR2 SFDVKD. The length of the CDR3 is 16 residues. With 3 bases clipped from V and 4 bases from J, the junction kept 6 bases outside the gene matches. The CDR3 spells CATSDPRTGANQPQHF. CDR3 in DNA: TGTGCCACCAGTGATCCCCGGACAGGGGCTAATCAGCCCCAGCATTTT.

This clonotype came up many times. The J gene is TRBJ2-3, the V gene TRBV7-8; D possibly corresponds to TRBD1 (5 bases). V was shortened by 5 bases and J by 6 bases, with 9 bases between the two germline ends. Germline V gives CDR1 SGHVS, CDR2 FQNEAQ. The CDR3 covers 12 residues. The CDR3 protein is CASSLRQDTQYF. For the CDR3, the DNA is TGTGCCAGCAGCCTCCGACAGGATACGCAGTATTTT.

The sample holds a few counts of this clonotype. J is TRBJ2-5 and V is TRBV20-1; no reliable D call. Looked up from germline, CDR1 is DFQATT and CDR2 is SNEGSKA (reference sequence). V was pared by 6 bases and J by 3 bases, with 14 bases between. This CDR3 contains 13 residues. This chain's CDR3 is CSADQSPKETQYF. The DNA of the CDR3 is TGCAGTGCCGATCAAAGCCCGAAAGAGACCCAGTACTTC.

In its sample, this clonotype was seen many times. The CDR3 region is CAISESLQGVWDNQPQHF. In DNA form, the CDR3 reads TGTGCCATCAGTGAGTCGCTACAGGGGGTTTGGGACAATCAGCCCCAGCATTTT. The rearrangement joins TRBV10-3 to TRBJ1-5, with 8 bases aligning to TRBD1. V trimming: 0 bases; J trimming: 3 bases; junction bases outside the gene matches: 10. The CDR3 has 18 residues. Looked up from germline, CDR1 is ENHRY and CDR2 is SYGVKD.

This clonotype has ten or more counts. The rearrangement uses TRBV7-9 and TRBJ2-3; the match to TRBD1 covers 10 bases. This CDR3 comprises 18 residues. V shed 5 bases, J shed 0 bases, and the junction held 11 bases outside the gene matches. Germline assignment: CDR1 SEHNR and CDR2 FQNEAQ (reference sequence). In DNA form, the CDR3 reads TGTGCCAGCAGCGACCCCGGGACAGGGGTAGGGAGCACAGATACGCAGTATTTT. Its protein is CASSDPGTGVGSTDTQYF.

V gene TRBV10-3 combines with J gene TRBJ1-5; maybe TRBD1 (5 bases). This CDR3 is 14 amino acids long. In germline, CDR1 is ENHRY, CDR2 SYGVKD. Trimming shortened V by 4 bases and J by 4 bases, and 11 bases separated the two germline ends. The CDR3 DNA reads as TGTGCCATCAGTGTGGAGGGACTTAATCAGCCCCAGCATTTT. Translating gives CAISVEGLNQPQHF.

This clonotype was observed many times. The chain combines TRBV7-2 with TRBJ1-2; tentative D call: TRBD1 (5 bases). Trimming took 5 bases from V and 4 from J, leaving 14 bases between them. The CDR3 spans 14 residues. Germline lookup yields CDR1 SGHTA and CDR2 FQGNSA. The DNA for the CDR3 is TGTGCCAGCAGCCCCTCGTGGGGCGCCTATGGCTACACCTTC. Encoded protein: CASSPSWGAYGYTF.

The chain carries TRBV20-1 and TRBJ1-2; D is ambiguous. Trimming left V 3 bases short and J 7 bases short, with 15 bases between. The CDR3 has 13 amino acids. From germline, CDR1 is DFQATT and CDR2 SNEGSKA (reference sequence). The CDR3: CSASTGWARGYTF. The DNA for the CDR3 is TGCAGTGCTAGTACGGGTTGGGCTCGTGGCTACACCTTC.

This clonotype has just a few counts. The genes are TRBV2 and TRBJ2-2; no reliable D call. Trimming stripped 5 bases from V and 9 bases from J, with 13 bases between. The CDR3 is made up of 13 amino acids. Germline CDR1 is SNHLY and CDR2 is FYNNEI. The CDR3 region is CASSSSYPRELFF. CDR3 in DNA: TGTGCCAGCAGTTCCTCATACCCGAGGGAGCTGTTTTTT.

This clonotype appeared many times. The chain carries TRBV7-2 and TRBJ1-2; 8 bases match TRBD1. Germline values: CDR1 SGHTA, CDR2 FQGNSA. Unmatched junction bases numbered 9, after V lost 5 bases and J lost 4 bases. This CDR3 is built from 15 residues. The CDR3 DNA reads TGTGCCAGCAGCACCCAACAGGGGGGCGTCTATGGCTACACCTTC. It is translated as CASSTQQGGVYGYTF.

This clonotype was detected only a few times. CDR3 DNA: TGTGCCAGTAGTACGACAGGGTATAGACAAGAGACCCAGTACTTC. Protein sequence: CASSTTGYRQETQYF. The chain uses TRBV19 and TRBJ2-5; 7 bases match TRBD1. Germline CDR1 reads LNHDA; CDR2 reads SQIVND (reference sequence). V was clipped by 4 bases and J by 2 bases; unmatched bases: 7. The CDR3 runs to 15 residues.

This clonotype was counted only a few times. This rearrangement joins TRBV12-3 or TRBV12-4 to TRBJ1-2; D call uncertain. Trimming took off 6 bases at V and 5 bases at J, with 7 bases between the two ends. This CDR3 is 11 amino acids long. The CDR3 region is CASRSGYGYTF. DNA for the CDR3: TGTGCCAGCAGGTCTGGGTATGGCTACACCTTC.

The genes are TRBV6-5 and TRBJ1-1; D is undetermined. V lost 0 bases and J 2 bases, leaving 13 bases between the germline ends. The CDR3 consists of 16 residues. The germline V gene encodes CDR1 MNHEY and CDR2 SVGAGI. This CDR3 reads CASSYSIEGFNTEAFF. The CDR3 bases are TGTGCCAGCAGTTACTCGATCGAGGGATTTAACACTGAAGCTTTCTTT.

There are many counts of this clonotype. The rearrangement joins TRBV2 to TRBJ2-7; 9 nucleotides agree with TRBD1. The CDR3 totals 15 residues. The germline V gene has CDR1 SNHLY and CDR2 FYNNEI. J lost 7 bases, V lost 4 bases, and 11 bases had no gene match. Here the CDR3 reads CASSVLDRGLGEQYF. The CDR3 DNA sequence: TGTGCCAGCAGTGTATTGGACAGGGGTTTGGGTGAGCAGTACTTC.

This clonotype was detected many times. The chain couples TRBV5-1 to TRBJ1-6; D gene uncertain. The CDR3 loop spans 17 amino acids. Trimming stripped 4 bases from V and 7 bases from J, with 21 bases between. Germline CDR1 reads SGHRS; CDR2 reads YFSETQ. As DNA, the CDR3 is TGCGCCAGCAGCCCATTCTTCCAGGAGGGAAACAATTCACCCCTCCACTTT. It encodes CASSPFFQEGNNSPLHF. Using reference TRBV5-1 and TRBJ1-6 for the parts outside the CDR3, the full variable domain is KAGVTQTPRYLIKTRGQQVTLSCSPISGHRSVSWYQQTPGQGLQFLFEYFSETQRNKGNFPGRFSGRQFSNSRSEMNVSTLELGDSALYLCASSPFFQEGNNSPLHFGNGTRLTVT.

In this sample, this clonotype turned up many times. The rearrangement links TRBV11-2 to TRBJ1-1, with a tentative D call TRBD1 (6 bases). CDR3 length: 15 residues. Germline loops: CDR1 SGHAT, CDR2 FQNNGV. Trimming removed 7 bases at V and 4 bases at J, with 19 bases between. Here the CDR3 DNA reads TGTGCCAGCACAGCCAGGAGTCAGGGGACCACTGAAGCTTTCTTT. It translates to CASTARSQGTTEAFF.

This clonotype was counted a few times. V gene TRBV2 combines with J gene TRBJ2-1, with TRBD2 matching over 7 bases. The germline V gene has CDR1 SNHLY and CDR2 FYNNEI. The CDR3 runs 14 residues. J lost 9 bases, V lost 1 base, and 6 bases had no gene match. CDR3 sequence: CASSEGAGMGEQFF. The CDR3 nucleotides are TGTGCCAGCAGTGAAGGAGCGGGGATGGGTGAGCAGTTCTTC.

This chain joins TRBV4-1 and TRBJ1-1, with D possibly matching TRBD1 (5 bases). V lost 4 bases, J lost 3 bases, and 15 bases lay in between. CDR3 length: 15 amino acids. Germline V gene sequence: CDR1 MGHRA, CDR2 YSYEKL. CDR3 sequence (DNA): TGCGCCAGCAGCCCAGCCCGCGGACAACACACTGAAGCTTTCTTT. Encoded protein: CASSPARGQHTEAFF.

This clonotype was detected only a few times. The rearrangement joins TRBV19 to TRBJ2-5, with 7 bases that match TRBD1. The CDR3 is 13 residues long. V trimming: 5 bases; J trimming: 3 bases; junction bases outside the gene matches: 3. Germline CDR1 LNHDA, CDR2 SQIVND (reference sequence). DNA of the CDR3: TGTGCCAGTAGTGCCGGGACAGAAGAGACCCAGTACTTC. Amino acids: CASSAGTEETQYF.

This clonotype was seen more than once but under ten times. V and J are TRBV7-2 and TRBJ2-1; weak D call: TRBD2 (6 bases). This CDR3 has 15 amino acids. Germline assignment: CDR1 SGHTA and CDR2 FQGNSA. V was cut by 10 bases and J by 0 bases, with 16 bases left in between. The CDR3 loop is CATSLPGVSYNEQFF. Here the CDR3 DNA reads TGTGCCACCTCTCTTCCGGGGGTCTCCTACAATGAGCAGTTCTTC.

This clonotype came up many times. The chain recombines TRBV28 with TRBJ2-5; the D is unclear. V lost 2 bases and J lost 5, with 9 bases in between. Per germline, CDR1 MDHEN and CDR2 SYDVKM. This CDR3 contains 13 residues. The CDR3, as DNA: TGTGCCAGCAGTTTACCCGCTAGGGAGACCCAGTACTTC. It translates to CASSLPARETQYF.

This clonotype was counted only a few times. The chain couples TRBV5-5 to TRBJ1-5, with D uncertain. Germline V lookup: CDR1 SGHKS, CDR2 YYEKEE (reference sequence). Trimming removed 4 bases at V and 8 bases at J, with 13 bases between. The CDR3 is made up of 13 amino acids. Here the CDR3 reads CASSLAWAEPQHF. Here the CDR3 DNA reads TGTGCCAGCAGCCTCGCCTGGGCTGAGCCCCAGCATTTT.

This clonotype was observed many times. This rearrangement joins TRBV4-2 to TRBJ1-5, with D hard to call. The length of the CDR3 is 15 residues. CDR1 is LGHNA and CDR2 is YNFKEQ in the germline V gene. V gave up 1 base and J gave up 7 bases, with 14 bases separating them. The CDR3 bases are TGTGCCAGCAGCCAAGTAAACGAGGGTGGCCAGCCCCAGCATTTT. It encodes CASSQVNEGGQPQHF.

This clonotype was counted only a few times. The chain is built from TRBV5-1 and TRBJ2-1; weak D call: TRBD1 (5 bases). Germline V CDR1 and CDR2: SGHRS, YFSETQ. The CDR3 contains 15 residues. With 3 bases removed from V and 3 bases from J, the gap between germline ends came to 13 bases. CDR3 coding DNA: TGCGCCAGCAGCTCAGACGGCAGGGACTACAATGAGCAGTTCTTC. This codes for CASSSDGRDYNEQFF.